This TCR beta chain was sequenced for a study of technical replicates of blood from several donors. The protocol was immunoSEQ multiplex PCR, while the TCRdb copy is restricted to in-frame clones and leaves out a portion. This table holds 80,000 to 95,000 clones, 95% to 97% found once. In germline, CDR1 is MNHEY, CDR2 SVGAGI. Trimming cost V 6 bases and J 1 base, with 6 bases left between them. The CDR3 is made up of 12 amino acids. The clonotype originates from a human donor in good health. Sequencing used T cells isolated from PBMCs. V is TRBV6-5 and J is TRBJ1-1; D is uncertain. CDR3 region: CASRGENTEAFF. CDR3 sequence (DNA): TGTGCCAGCAGGGGAGAGAACACTGAAGCTTTCTTT.